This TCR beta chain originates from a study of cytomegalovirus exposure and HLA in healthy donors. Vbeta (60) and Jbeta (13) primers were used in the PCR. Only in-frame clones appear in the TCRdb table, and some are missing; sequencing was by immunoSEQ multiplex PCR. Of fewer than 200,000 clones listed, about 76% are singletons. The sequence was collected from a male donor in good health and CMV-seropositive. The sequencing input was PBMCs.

CDR3 DNA: TGCGCCAGCGCAACCGGGACAGGGAACCAGCCCCAGCATTTT. Translated: CASATGTGNQPQHF. The gene calls are TRBV5-1 and TRBJ1-5, with 9 bases that match TRBD1. The length of the CDR3 is 14 residues. The J segment lost 7 bases and the V segment lost 7 bases, leaving 9 bases of the junction unmatched. The germline V gene has CDR1 SGHRS and CDR2 YFSETQ.